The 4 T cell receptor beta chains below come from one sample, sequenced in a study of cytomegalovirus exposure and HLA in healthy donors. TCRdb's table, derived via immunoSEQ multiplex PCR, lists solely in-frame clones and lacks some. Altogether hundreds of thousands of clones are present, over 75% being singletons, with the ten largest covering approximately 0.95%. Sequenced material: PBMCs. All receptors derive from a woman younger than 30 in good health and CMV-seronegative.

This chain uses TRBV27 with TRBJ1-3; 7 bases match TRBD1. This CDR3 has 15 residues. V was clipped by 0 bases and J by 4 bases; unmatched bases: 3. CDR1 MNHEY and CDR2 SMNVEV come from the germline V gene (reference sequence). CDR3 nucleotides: TGTGCCAGCAGTTTATCGCTGGGACAGGGAAACACCATATATTTT. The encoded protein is CASSLSLGQGNTIYF.

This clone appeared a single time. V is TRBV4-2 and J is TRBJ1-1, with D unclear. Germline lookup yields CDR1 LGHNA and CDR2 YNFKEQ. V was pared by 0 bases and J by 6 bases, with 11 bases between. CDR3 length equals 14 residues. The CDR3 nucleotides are TGTGCCAGCAGCCAAGATAACGGGAGGGCTGAAGCTTTCTTT. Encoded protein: CASSQDNGRAEAFF.

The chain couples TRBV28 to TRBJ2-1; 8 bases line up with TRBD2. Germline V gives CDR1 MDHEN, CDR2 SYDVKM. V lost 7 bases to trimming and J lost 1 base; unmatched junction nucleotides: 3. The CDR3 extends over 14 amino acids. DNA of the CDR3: TGTGCCAGCATGGCGGGAGGTTCCTACAATGAGCAGTTCTTC. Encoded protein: CASMAGGSYNEQFF. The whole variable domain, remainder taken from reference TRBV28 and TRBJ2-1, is DVKVTQSSRYLVKRTGEKVFLECVQDMDHENMFWYRQDPGLGLRLIYFSYDVKMKEKGDIPEGYSVSREKKERFSLILESASTNQTSMYLCASMAGGSYNEQFFGPGTRLTVL.

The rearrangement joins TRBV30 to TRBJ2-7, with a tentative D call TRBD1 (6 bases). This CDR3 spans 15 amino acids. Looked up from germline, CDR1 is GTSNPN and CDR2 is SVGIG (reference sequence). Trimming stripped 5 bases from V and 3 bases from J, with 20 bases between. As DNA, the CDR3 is TGTGCCTGGCGCGAGAGGGGGAGTCGGTACTACGAGCAGTACTTC. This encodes CAWRERGSRYYEQYF.